The 24 T cell receptor beta chains presented below share a single source sample, sequenced in a study of blood T cell repertoires in COVID-19. Generated by immunoSEQ multiplex PCR, the TCRdb table keeps only in-frame clones and is missing some. The sample has roughly 240,000 clones; about 86% are singletons. Sequences were obtained from peripheral blood. The receptors were gathered from a man younger than 30 with active or convalescent COVID-19.

This chain connects TRBV11-2 to TRBJ2-5; TRBD1 aligns across 10 bases. V dropped 5 bases and J dropped 4; count of bases not matched to a gene: 7. CDR3 length: 15 residues. Germline CDR1 is SGHAT and CDR2 is FQNNGV. The CDR3 is CASSQYGTGVETQYF. In DNA, the CDR3 is TGTGCCAGCAGCCAATACGGGACAGGGGTAGAGACCCAGTACTTC.

The chain carries TRBV7-6 and TRBJ2-2; possibly TRBD1 for D (5 bases). CDR1 and CDR2 from the germline V gene are SGHVS and FNYEAQ. V was trimmed by 3 bases and J by 3 bases, leaving 14 bases between them. The CDR3 is made up of 16 amino acids. In nucleotides, the CDR3 is TGTGCCAGCAGCTTTCGGCAGGGCAGTGACACCGGGGAGCTGTTTTTT. Translation: CASSFRQGSDTGELFF.

The genes are TRBV12-5 and TRBJ2-5; tentative D call: TRBD2 (5 bases). CDR1 and CDR2 from the germline V gene are LGHNT and FRNRAP. The length of the CDR3 is 11 residues. Trimming took off 4 bases at V and 7 bases at J, with 7 bases between the two ends. This chain's CDR3 is CASGSEATQYF. The CDR3 nucleotides read TGTGCTAGTGGTTCGGAGGCGACCCAGTACTTC.

This clone was observed at least ten times. The chain links TRBV6-2 or TRBV6-3 to TRBJ2-7; perhaps TRBD2 as D (5 bases). This CDR3 spans 13 amino acids. Trimming stripped 5 bases from V and 2 bases from J, with 10 bases between. Germline V gives CDR1 MNHEY, CDR2 SVGEGT. The CDR3 nucleotides read TGTGCCAGCAGTCCCGGGGAACCCTACGAGCAGTACTTC. Encoded protein: CASSPGEPYEQYF.

The V call is TRBV28, the J call TRBJ1-5; weak D call: TRBD1 (5 bases). This CDR3 has 12 amino acids. The V and J ends lost 5 bases and 5 bases respectively, with 7 bases between them. The germline V gene encodes CDR1 MDHEN and CDR2 SYDVKM. The CDR3 region has the DNA TGTGCCAGCAGTCAACAGGATCAGCCCCAGCATTTT. As protein: CASSQQDQPQHF.

This chain joins TRBV4-1 and TRBJ2-1; D gene unclear. The germline gives CDR1 MGHRA, CDR2 YSYEKL. The CDR3 has 13 residues. Trimming left V 4 bases short and J 0 bases short, with 4 bases between. The DNA of the CDR3 is TGCGCCAGCAGCCGAGGCTCCTACAATGAGCAGTTCTTC. This encodes CASSRGSYNEQFF.

In its sample, this clone was seen a few times. Written as DNA, the CDR3 is TGTGCCAGCAGCCGTATCCGGGAAATCGGCGAGCAGTACTTC. This sequence encodes CASSRIREIGEQYF. V and J are TRBV3-1 (or the pseudogene TRBV3-2) and TRBJ2-7; weak D call: TRBD2 (5 bases). Germline values: CDR1 LGHDT, CDR2 YNNKEL (reference sequence). This CDR3 region has 14 residues. V lost 4 bases, J lost 6 bases, and 16 bases lay in between.

This clone was counted a single time. The CDR3 loop reads CASTPAGGIQETQYF. CDR3 nucleotide sequence: TGTGCCAGTACGCCAGCGGGGGGGATCCAAGAGACCCAGTACTTC. The gene calls are TRBV19 and TRBJ2-5, with 10 bases aligning to TRBD2. Germline assignment: CDR1 LNHDA and CDR2 SQIVND (reference sequence). With V trimmed by 7 bases and J by 1 base, 6 bases remained unmatched. The CDR3 sequence is 15 residues long.

The count of this clone is one. This chain joins TRBV5-1 and TRBJ2-4; 11 bases are a match to TRBD2. CDR1 is SGHRS and CDR2 is YFSETQ in the germline V gene. This CDR3 spans 15 amino acids. Trimming took 4 bases from V and 6 from J; bases not matched to a gene: 6. For the CDR3, the DNA is TGCGCCAGCAGCATCGTAGCGGGAGGGGGAAACATTCAGTACTTC. Protein product: CASSIVAGGGNIQYF.

This clone has just one count. This chain links TRBV7-9 with TRBJ1-1; 8 nucleotides agree with TRBD1. The trim removed 5 bases at V and 0 bases at J, leaving 5 bases unmatched. The CDR3 length is 15 residues. Germline lookup yields CDR1 SEHNR and CDR2 FQNEAQ (reference sequence). The CDR3 loop reads CASSAGGGMNTEAFF. CDR3 nucleotide sequence: TGTGCCAGCAGCGCAGGGGGCGGGATGAACACTGAAGCTTTCTTT.

The chain carries TRBV27 and TRBJ2-5; 10 bases are shared with TRBD2. With 8 bases clipped from V and 5 bases from J, the junction kept 5 bases outside the gene matches. This CDR3 has 13 amino acids. Germline V gene sequence: CDR1 MNHEY, CDR2 SMNVEV (reference sequence). CDR3 in amino acids: CASFSGRKETQYF. The CDR3 DNA follows: TGTGCCAGCTTTAGCGGGAGGAAGGAGACCCAGTACTTC.

The rearrangement links TRBV28 to TRBJ2-7; D might be TRBD1 (6 bases). The V and J ends lost 4 bases and 3 bases respectively, with 19 bases between them. The CDR3 has 16 amino acids. Germline CDR1 is MDHEN and CDR2 is SYDVKM. The CDR3 bases are TGTGCCAGCAGTTCCGCGTCAGGGGCTACCTACTACGAGCAGTACTTC. It is translated as CASSSASGATYYEQYF.

The J gene is TRBJ1-3, the V gene TRBV3-1 (or the pseudogene TRBV3-2); D uncertain. Looked up from germline, CDR1 is LGHDT and CDR2 is YNNKEL (reference sequence). V was clipped by 5 bases and J by 0 bases, with 8 bases between them. The CDR3 is 14 residues long. CDR3 in amino acids: CASSAAVSGNTIYF. The DNA of the CDR3 is TGTGCCAGCAGCGCAGCGGTCTCTGGAAACACCATATATTTT.

The sample holds one count of this clone. The rearrangement links TRBV6-5 to TRBJ1-6; no reliable D call. The CDR3 consists of 13 residues. Germline loops: CDR1 MNHEY, CDR2 SVGAGI. Trimming cost V 4 bases and J 8 bases, with 9 bases left between them. The CDR3 DNA reads TGTGCCAGCAGTTCACAGCAAGATTCACCCCTCCACTTT. Residues: CASSSQQDSPLHF.

This rearrangement joins TRBV12-5 to TRBJ1-5, with 7 bases matching TRBD1. Per the germline V gene, CDR1 is LGHNT and CDR2 is FRNRAP. The V and J ends lost 3 bases and 0 bases, in that order; junction bases with no gene match: 8. The CDR3 covers 17 residues. The CDR3 spells CASGFSRDRNSNQPQHF. Here the CDR3 DNA reads TGTGCTAGTGGTTTCTCCCGGGACAGAAATAGCAATCAGCCCCAGCATTTT.

This chain links TRBV18 with TRBJ2-7; 9 nucleotides agree with TRBD1. The CDR3 runs to 16 residues. The V gene's germline CDR1 is KGHSH and CDR2 LQKENI. The ends lost 6 bases at V and 4 bases at J; junction bases unmatched: 13. CDR3 coding DNA: TGTGCCAGCTCTCGCAAAGGACAGGGGAGGGCTTACGAGCAGTACTTC. It yields the protein CASSRKGQGRAYEQYF.

CDR3 nucleotide sequence: TGTGCCAGCACAGTACGGGGCTCTGGAAACACCATATATTTT. Protein sequence: CASTVRGSGNTIYF. This chain connects TRBV25-1 to TRBJ1-3, with unresolved D. The length of the CDR3 is 14 residues. V was clipped by 7 bases and J by 0 bases, with 10 bases between them. Germline CDR1 MGHDK, CDR2 SYGVNS.

This chain joins TRBV28 and TRBJ1-2; 10 nucleotides agree with TRBD1. The CDR3 totals 14 residues. The trim removed 7 bases at V and 2 bases at J, leaving 4 bases unmatched. Germline V gene sequence: CDR1 MDHEN, CDR2 SYDVKM. The CDR3 sequence is CASTLGQGNYGYTF. As DNA, the CDR3 is TGTGCCAGCACTTTGGGACAGGGGAACTATGGCTACACCTTC.

A few counts support this clone. In DNA form, the CDR3 reads TGTGCCAGCAATTCGGGACACGAGACCGGGGAGCTGTTTTTT. Protein sequence: CASNSGHETGELFF. The chain carries TRBV6-5 and TRBJ2-2; a weak D match, TRBD1 (6 bases). Germline V gene sequence: CDR1 MNHEY, CDR2 SVGAGI. V lost 7 bases to trimming and J lost 5 bases, with 14 bases between them. This CDR3 comprises 14 residues.

The chain uses TRBV28 and TRBJ2-4; TRBD2 matches 13 bases. Germline V lookup: CDR1 MDHEN, CDR2 SYDVKM. The CDR3 covers 18 residues. V lost 5 bases to trimming and J lost 0 bases; unmatched junction nucleotides: 7. The CDR3 spells CASSLLAGGTLAKNIQYF. CDR3 bases: TGTGCCAGCAGTCTACTAGCGGGGGGGACACTAGCCAAAAACATTCAGTACTTC.

The V and J genes are TRBV12-3 or TRBV12-4 and TRBJ1-2; 7 nucleotides agree with TRBD1. The CDR3 sequence is 13 residues long. V gave up 5 bases and J gave up 7 bases; unmatched junction bases: 7. CDR3 in amino acids: CASSLIQGFGYTF. The CDR3 DNA is TGTGCCAGCAGTCTAATACAGGGGTTTGGCTACACCTTC.

The chain has TRBV3-1 (or the pseudogene TRBV3-2) and TRBJ2-3; D possibly corresponds to TRBD2 (5 bases). This CDR3 has 15 residues. Germline lookup yields CDR1 LGHDT and CDR2 YNNKEL (reference sequence). Trimming shortened V by 4 bases and J by 5 bases, and 16 bases separated the two germline ends. DNA of the CDR3: TGTGCCAGCAGCCTAGGCCTCGGAGGCAAAGATACGCAGTATTTT. It translates to CASSLGLGGKDTQYF.

This clone has a single count. This CDR3 is CASGGATDTGELFF. Written as DNA, the CDR3 is TGTGCCAGCGGGGGGGCGACAGACACCGGGGAGCTGTTTTTT. V and J are TRBV7-3 and TRBJ2-2; D perhaps matches TRBD2 (7 bases). CDR1 is SGHTA and CDR2 is FQGTGA in the germline V gene. Trimming removed 8 bases from V and 3 bases from J, with 13 bases in between. This CDR3 region has 14 residues.

This chain connects TRBV19 to TRBJ2-7; a weak D match, TRBD1 (5 bases). The germline gives CDR1 LNHDA, CDR2 SQIVND (reference sequence). The CDR3 is made up of 14 amino acids. V was trimmed by 5 bases and J by 6 bases, leaving 17 bases between them. DNA of the CDR3: TGTGCCAGTAGTGACAGACAAACGGGTGGCGAGCAGTACTTC. Residues: CASSDRQTGGEQYF. Looking up the rest from reference TRBV19 and TRBJ2-7 gives the full variable domain: DGGITQSPKYLFRKEGQNVTLSCEQNLNHDAMYWYRQDPGQGLRLIYYSQIVNDFQKGDIAEGYSVSREKKESFPLTVTSAQKNPTAFYLCASSDRQTGGEQYFGPGTRLTVT.